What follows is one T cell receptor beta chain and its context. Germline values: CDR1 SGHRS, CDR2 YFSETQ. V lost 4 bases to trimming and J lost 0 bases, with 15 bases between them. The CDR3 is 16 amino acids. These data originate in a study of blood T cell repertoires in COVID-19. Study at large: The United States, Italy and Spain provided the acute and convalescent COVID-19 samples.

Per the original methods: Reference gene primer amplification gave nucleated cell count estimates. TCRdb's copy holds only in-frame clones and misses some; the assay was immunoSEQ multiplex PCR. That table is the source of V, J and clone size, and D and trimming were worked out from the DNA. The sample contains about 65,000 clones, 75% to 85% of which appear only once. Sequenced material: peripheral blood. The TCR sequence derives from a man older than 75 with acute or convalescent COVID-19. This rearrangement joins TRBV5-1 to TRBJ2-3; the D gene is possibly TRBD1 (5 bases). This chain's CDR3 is CASSPGRRASTDTQYF. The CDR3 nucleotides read TGCGCCAGCAGCCCAGGGCGGCGAGCTAGCACAGATACGCAGTATTTT.